This T cell receptor beta chain stems from a study of control samples from healthy donors and cancer patients. Repertoires were generated with immunoSEQ multiplex PCR, while TCRdb's copy carries only in-frame clones and drops some. In the table there are a few hundred thousand clones, more than 80% of which are singletons. The CDR3 has 14 amino acids. The V gene end was trimmed by 3 bases and the J gene end by 3 bases; junction bases not matched to a gene: 3. Germline assignment: CDR1 LNHDA and CDR2 SQIVND (reference sequence). The V gene is TRBV19, the J gene TRBJ2-3, with 7 bases lining up with TRBD2. The source material was PBMCs. This receptor was identified in a man aged 35 to 55 with head and neck cancer. The CDR3 DNA sequence: TGTGCCAGTAGTATGAATAGCGGGACAGATACGCAGTATTTT. Protein product: CASSMNSGTDTQYF.